The rows below give T cell receptor beta chains drawn from one sample of a study of graft-versus-host responses after intestinal transplantation. Using immunoSEQ multiplex PCR, the repertoire was profiled, and TCRdb retains in-frame clones only, with some absent. The sample records about 70,000 clones, around 90% being singletons. Their target antigens are unknown. The material sequenced was unstimulated CD8+ T cells sorted from spleen or lymph node cells, taken before transplant. The receptors were gathered from a human donor who was the organ donor for an intestinal transplant. CDR3s include the opening cysteine and the closing phenylalanine or tryptophan. D genes are given only for firm matches. Size is omitted from some rows. Given values are once, few, many or a class for expanded clones.

v_gene: TRBV5-4
d_gene: .
abundance: .
j_gene: TRBJ1-1
CDR3nt: TGTGCCAGCAGCTTTGACAGCTCGAACACTGAAGCTTTCTTT
CDR3aa: CASSFDSSNTEAFF

v_gene: TRBV5-4
d_gene: .
abundance: few
j_gene: TRBJ2-4
CDR3nt: TGTGCCAGCAGCTTCTCTGCCTCAGGGAAGGCCAAAAACATTCAGTACTTC
CDR3aa: CASSFSASGKAKNIQYF

v_gene: TRBV28
d_gene: TRBD1
abundance: .
j_gene: TRBJ1-4
CDR3nt: TGTGCCAGCAGTTCGACCCGAAGGGGGCGCAACGAAAAACTGTTTTTT
CDR3aa: CASSSTRRGRNEKLFF

v_gene: TRBV2
d_gene: TRBD1
abundance: .
j_gene: TRBJ1-6
CDR3nt: TGTGCCAGCAAACCGGGACAGGGGTATTCACCCCTCCACTTT
CDR3aa: CASKPGQGYSPLHF

v_gene: TRBV11-1
d_gene: .
abundance: .
j_gene: TRBJ1-1
CDR3nt: TGTGCCAGCAGCCCCACGGACAGACCGAACACTGAAGCTTTCTTT
CDR3aa: CASSPTDRPNTEAFF

v_gene: TRBV4-3
d_gene: .
abundance: few
j_gene: TRBJ1-4
CDR3nt: TGCGCCAGCAGCCAAGTGGGCAGTGGAAATGAAAAACTGTTTTTT
CDR3aa: CASSQVGSGNEKLFF

v_gene: TRBV29-1
d_gene: TRBD2
abundance: .
j_gene: TRBJ2-3
CDR3nt: TGCAGCGTTGAGGGGGGGGCTCCTAGCGGGGGGGCTGGTAGCACAGATACGCAGTATTTT
CDR3aa: CSVEGGAPSGGAGSTDTQYF

v_gene: TRBV9
d_gene: .
abundance: .
j_gene: TRBJ2-5
CDR3nt: TGTGCCAGCAGCGTGGACGGGACACTCCAAGAGACCCAGTACTTC
CDR3aa: CASSVDGTLQETQYF

v_gene: TRBV6-5
d_gene: .
abundance: .
j_gene: TRBJ2-5
CDR3nt: TGTGCCAGCAGTTTAATGACAGAGGCCCAAGAGACCCAGTACTTC
CDR3aa: CASSLMTEAQETQYF

v_gene: TRBV27
d_gene: .
abundance: .
j_gene: TRBJ1-6
CDR3nt: TGTGCCAGCAGTTTAAGCCCGCCACAGCCGTACTATAATTCACCCCTCCACTTT
CDR3aa: CASSLSPPQPYYNSPLHF

v_gene: TRBV11-2
d_gene: TRBD1
abundance: once
j_gene: TRBJ1-5
CDR3nt: TGTGCCAGCAGCTCTACAGGGGACCAGCCCCAGCATTTT
CDR3aa: CASSSTGDQPQHF

v_gene: TRBV4-3
d_gene: .
abundance: few
j_gene: TRBJ1-3
CDR3nt: TGCGCCAGCAGCCAAGATTTCCAGGGTGTGGACACCATATATTTT
CDR3aa: CASSQDFQGVDTIYF

v_gene: TRBV7-9
d_gene: TRBD1
abundance: .
j_gene: TRBJ1-4
CDR3nt: TGTGCCAGCAGCAGATCGACAGGGGATCGTGAAGAAAAACTGTTTTTT
CDR3aa: CASSRSTGDREEKLFF

v_gene: TRBV5-8
d_gene: .
abundance: .
j_gene: TRBJ1-5
CDR3nt: TGTGCCAGCAGCTCGGGGGGTACCAATCAGCCCCAGCATTTT
CDR3aa: CASSSGGTNQPQHF

v_gene: TRBV7-3
d_gene: .
abundance: .
j_gene: TRBJ2-5
CDR3nt: TGTGCCAGCAGCTCCTACGAAGAGACCCAGTACTTC
CDR3aa: CASSSYEETQYF

v_gene: TRBV5-4
d_gene: .
abundance: .
j_gene: TRBJ1-2
CDR3nt: TGTGCCAGCAGCCCGCGAGGGTATGGCTACACCTTC
CDR3aa: CASSPRGYGYTF

v_gene: TRBV5-4
d_gene: TRBD1
abundance: .
j_gene: TRBJ1-1
CDR3nt: TGTGCCAGCAGCTGGGGGACGGCAGGGGGCCGACTGAACACTGAAGCTTTCTTT
CDR3aa: CASSWGTAGGRLNTEAFF

v_gene: TRBV7-9
d_gene: TRBD1
abundance: .
j_gene: TRBJ2-2
CDR3nt: TGTGCCAGCAGCTCTGGGACAGTAAACACCGGGGAGCTGTTTTTT
CDR3aa: CASSSGTVNTGELFF

v_gene: TRBV13
d_gene: TRBD1
abundance: .
j_gene: TRBJ2-5
CDR3nt: TGTGCCAGCAGCTTATCCGCAGGGGGCGGGGAGACCCAGTACTTC
CDR3aa: CASSLSAGGGETQYF

v_gene: TRBV5-6
d_gene: .
abundance: .
j_gene: TRBJ1-2
CDR3nt: TGTGCCAGCAGCTTGTTAGCTTCAATAGGTGGCTACACCTTC
CDR3aa: CASSLLASIGGYTF

v_gene: TRBV6-5
d_gene: TRBD1
abundance: .
j_gene: TRBJ1-4
CDR3nt: TGTGCCAGCAGTTACTCGATCGGGACAGCTAATGAAAAACTGTTTTTT
CDR3aa: CASSYSIGTANEKLFF

v_gene: TRBV28
d_gene: TRBD1
abundance: .
j_gene: TRBJ2-1
CDR3nt: TGTGCCAGCAGTCGGGGACAGGATTACAATGAGCAGTTCTTC
CDR3aa: CASSRGQDYNEQFF

v_gene: TRBV4-2
d_gene: TRBD2
abundance: .
j_gene: TRBJ2-1
CDR3nt: TGTGCCAGCAGCCCAACCCCAGCGGGGGGGCCTGTCGATGAGCAGTTCTTC
CDR3aa: CASSPTPAGGPVDEQFF

v_gene: TRBV7-9
d_gene: TRBD1
abundance: .
j_gene: TRBJ2-1
CDR3nt: TGTGCCAGCACCCCATCGGCGGACAGGGGCTACTACAATGAGCAGTTCTTC
CDR3aa: CASTPSADRGYYNEQFF

v_gene: TRBV6-6
d_gene: TRBD1
abundance: few
j_gene: TRBJ1-2
CDR3nt: TGTGCCAGCAGTTACTCGGACAGGCTCCACTATGGCTACACCTTC
CDR3aa: CASSYSDRLHYGYTF

v_gene: TRBV6-1
d_gene: .
abundance: .
j_gene: TRBJ1-1
CDR3nt: TGTGCGAGTTATAGATCCTACACTGAAGCTTTCTTT
CDR3aa: CASYRSYTEAFF

v_gene: TRBV7-4
d_gene: TRBD1
abundance: .
j_gene: TRBJ1-2
CDR3nt: TGTGCCAGCAGCTCTTCCGGGACAGGGCCCTTTAACTATGGCTACACCTTC
CDR3aa: CASSSSGTGPFNYGYTF

v_gene: TRBV5-4
d_gene: .
abundance: .
j_gene: TRBJ1-1
CDR3nt: TGTGCCAGCAGCTTGACGCGGAACACTGAAGCTTTCTTT
CDR3aa: CASSLTRNTEAFF

v_gene: TRBV6-5
d_gene: .
abundance: .
j_gene: TRBJ2-5
CDR3nt: TGTGCCAGCAGTTACTCCCCGTCTAGCCAAGAGACCCAGTACTTC
CDR3aa: CASSYSPSSQETQYF

v_gene: TRBV9
d_gene: TRBD1
abundance: .
j_gene: TRBJ1-1
CDR3nt: TGTGCCAGCAGCGTAATGACAGGGGCGGCTGAAGCTTTCTTT
CDR3aa: CASSVMTGAAEAFF

v_gene: TRBV7-6
d_gene: .
abundance: .
j_gene: TRBJ1-1
CDR3nt: TGTGCCAGTCGCTGGGGGGTAGACACTGAAGCTTTCTTT
CDR3aa: CASRWGVDTEAFF

v_gene: TRBV4-1
d_gene: TRBD2
abundance: .
j_gene: TRBJ2-2
CDR3nt: TGCGCCAGCAGCCAAGCCCCAGCGGGGACCCACACCGGGGAGCTGTTTTTT
CDR3aa: CASSQAPAGTHTGELFF

v_gene: TRBV7-6
d_gene: .
abundance: .
j_gene: TRBJ2-3
CDR3nt: TGTGCCAGCACCATGACTGGACTATCCACAGATACGCAGTATTTT
CDR3aa: CASTMTGLSTDTQYF

v_gene: TRBV4-3
d_gene: TRBD2
abundance: .
j_gene: TRBJ2-3
CDR3nt: TGCGCCAGCAGCCAAGTGGCCGGGACTACCGAATTATTCACAGATACGCAGTATTTT
CDR3aa: CASSQVAGTTELFTDTQYF

v_gene: TRBV10-3
d_gene: .
abundance: few
j_gene: TRBJ1-3
CDR3nt: TGTGCCATCAGTGAGACCGCCCGGTCTGGAAACACCATATATTTT
CDR3aa: CAISETARSGNTIYF

v_gene: TRBV14
d_gene: .
abundance: .
j_gene: TRBJ1-6
CDR3nt: TGTGCCAGCAGCCAAGCACAGGGTTCACCCCTCCACTTT
CDR3aa: CASSQAQGSPLHF

v_gene: TRBV5-1
d_gene: TRBD1
abundance: few
j_gene: TRBJ2-1
CDR3nt: TGCGCCAGCACCTTCACCCGGGACAGGGGCTCCTACAATGAGCAGTTCTTC
CDR3aa: CASTFTRDRGSYNEQFF

v_gene: TRBV7-6
d_gene: .
abundance: .
j_gene: TRBJ1-3
CDR3nt: TGTGCCAGCAGCTTATCCAGCTCTGGAAACACCATATATTTT
CDR3aa: CASSLSSSGNTIYF

v_gene: TRBV7-9
d_gene: .
abundance: .
j_gene: TRBJ2-2
CDR3nt: TGTGCCAGCAGCTCATTCGAGCTGTTTTTT
CDR3aa: CASSSFELFF

v_gene: TRBV4-2
d_gene: TRBD1
abundance: .
j_gene: TRBJ1-1
CDR3nt: TGTGCCAGCAGCCAGCTAACAGGGGGCGGCCCTGAAGCTTTCTTT
CDR3aa: CASSQLTGGGPEAFF

v_gene: TRBV6-5
d_gene: .
abundance: .
j_gene: TRBJ2-2
CDR3nt: TGTGCCAGCAGCCGACAGTACACCGGGGAGCTGTTTTTT
CDR3aa: CASSRQYTGELFF